This T cell receptor beta chain was observed in a study of T cells after yellow fever vaccination. General observations from the study: Post-booster repertoires again held most primary-vaccination clones (about 96% CD4, roughly 89% CD8).

This CDR3 is built from 16 residues. V was trimmed by 4 bases and J by 1 base, leaving 16 bases between them. CDR1 is SGHNT, CDR2 YYREEE, per germline (reference sequence). TCR cDNA was made by 5'RACE template switching, adding a universal primer site and UMIs. TCRdb recomputed calls from the 5' RACE reads with MiXCR, one row per CDR3 protein. The data contain some 260,000 distinct CDR3 sequences, around 4.9% of them singletons. Turning to this clonotype: Its antigen is undetermined.

The clonotype originates from a man between 18 and 29 years old who received the YFV17D yellow fever vaccine. This rearrangement joins TRBV5-4 to TRBJ2-3; D perhaps matches TRBD2 (6 bases). The sample here was CD4+ T cells sorted from PBMCs, taken on the day of the yellow fever booster vaccination. The CDR3, as DNA: TGTGCCAGCAGCGCGGGGACGGATGCTGGCACAGATACGCAGTATTTT. Its protein is CASSAGTDAGTDTQYF.